This T cell receptor (beta chain) was found in a study of human versus mouse CDR3 diversity and MHC coevolution. Across the study: immunoSEQ was reported to reach one in 200,000 T cells sensitivity. Overall study results and limits: Mice had fewer CDR3 deletions and insertions than humans on average. Clonal inequality was lowest in two of the three human donors.

Germline-derived CDR1 and CDR2 are SGHRS and YFSETQ. The CDR3 is 15 residues long. The V gene end was trimmed by 0 bases and the J gene end by 2 bases; junction bases not matched to a gene: 2. This clone was seen a few times. Its antigen remains unidentified. Libraries were prepared by immunoSEQ multiplex PCR; TCRdb keeps only in-frame clonotypes and omits some of them. The sample holds more than 60,000 clones, under 95% seen once. J is TRBJ2-7 and V is TRBV5-1; 10 positions agree with TRBD2. The sequence was obtained from a person aged 30 to 69 in good health. Sequenced input: naive CD4+ T cells from blood. Indicated subset: CD45RO-negative CD62L-positive naive CD4 T cells. The CDR3 region is CASSLGLAGAYEQYF. The CDR3 DNA sequence: TGCGCCAGCAGCTTGGGGCTAGCGGGGGCCTACGAGCAGTACTTC.